The 20 T cell receptor beta chains below were found in one sample sequenced in a study of OX40 agonist ivuxolimab in advanced cancers. The table came from immunoSEQ multiplex PCR; TCRdb's copy has only in-frame clones and leaves some out. The sample includes around 50,000 clones, about 88% seen only once; the top ten take roughly 0.67%. The sequencing here drew on CD4+ or CD8+ T cells sorted from blood, taken in a trial of the OX40 agonist ivuxolimab. These receptor sequences come from an adult with an advanced solid tumor such as melanoma, head and neck, liver or kidney cancer.

There are a few counts of this clone. The chain carries TRBV7-3 and TRBJ2-2; 14 positions match TRBD2. The CDR3 runs 20 residues. Trimming removed 1 base from V and 0 bases from J; junction bases left unmatched: 7. The germline V gene encodes CDR1 SGHTA and CDR2 FQGTGA. DNA for the CDR3: TGTGCCAGCAGCTTAAGGCGACTAGCGGGAGGGCCAACGAACACCGGGGAGCTGTTTTTT. Its protein is CASSLRRLAGGPTNTGELFF.

This chain links TRBV9 with TRBJ1-2, with TRBD1 as a possible D gene (5 bases). The CDR3 contains 14 residues. Germline CDR1 reads SGDLS; CDR2 reads YYNGEE. The V end lost 0 bases, the J end lost 4 bases, and 10 bases lay between the germline ends. The CDR3 sequence is CASSVGGAGYGYTF. CDR3 DNA sequence: TGTGCCAGCAGCGTAGGGGGCGCGGGCTATGGCTACACCTTC.

The rearrangement joins TRBV7-9 to TRBJ2-7; D tentatively reads TRBD1 or TRBD2 (5 bases each). This CDR3 spans 16 amino acids. The V gene's germline CDR1 is SEHNR and CDR2 FQNEAQ (reference sequence). Trimming removed 0 bases from V and 6 bases from J, with 18 bases in between. This CDR3 reads CASSLATGITRGEQYF. The CDR3 coding sequence is TGTGCCAGCAGCTTAGCGACGGGGATCACGAGGGGCGAGCAGTACTTC.

This chain uses TRBV28 with TRBJ1-4, with D hard to call. The CDR3 spans 14 residues. The germline CDR1 and CDR2 sequences are MDHEN and SYDVKM. Trimming pared 2 bases from V and 0 bases from J, leaving 4 bases between. The CDR3: CASSLAATNEKLFF. The DNA of the CDR3 is TGTGCCAGCAGTTTAGCTGCAACTAATGAAAAACTGTTTTTT.

This clone was picked up one time. This chain links TRBV6-5 with TRBJ1-2; 8 bases agree with TRBD1. Germline V lookup: CDR1 MNHEY, CDR2 SVGAGI. The V segment lost 0 bases and the J segment 7 bases; nucleotides outside the gene matches: 10. The CDR3 sequence is 16 residues long. CDR3 protein: CASSYSGATGGVGYTF. The CDR3 region has the DNA TGTGCCAGCAGTTACTCCGGGGCCACAGGGGGTGTTGGCTACACCTTC.

The V call is TRBV5-1, the J call TRBJ2-7, with 9 bases identical to TRBD2. Germline loops: CDR1 SGHRS, CDR2 YFSETQ. V was pared by 4 bases and J by 1 base, with 6 bases of the junction left unmatched. CDR3 length: 15 amino acids. CDR3 sequence (DNA): TGCGCCAGCAGCATAGTAGCGGGAGAGTCCTACGAGCAGTACTTC. Residues: CASSIVAGESYEQYF.

The genes are TRBV28 and TRBJ2-1, with unresolved D. The length of the CDR3 is 13 residues. The V end was cut by 3 bases, the J end by 6 bases, with 9 bases between. CDR1 MDHEN and CDR2 SYDVKM come from the germline V gene. CDR3 DNA: TGTGCCAGCAGTTTGAGTGGGGTCAATGAGCAGTTCTTC. Encoded protein: CASSLSGVNEQFF.

The rearrangement uses TRBV6-6 and TRBJ1-2; D gene unclear. Trimming removed 3 bases from V and 0 bases from J, with 14 bases in between. CDR1 and CDR2 from the germline V gene are MNHNY and SVGAGI (reference sequence). There are 16 residues in the CDR3. The CDR3 DNA reads TGTGCCAGCAGTTATCGCGGGGAAGGAGCTAACTATGGCTACACCTTC. Its protein product is CASSYRGEGANYGYTF.

The genes are TRBV18 and TRBJ2-2, with D hard to call. This CDR3 region has 11 residues. V shed 2 bases and J shed 7 bases, with 2 bases lying between them. Per germline, CDR1 KGHSH and CDR2 LQKENI. The CDR3 bases are TGTGCCAGCTCACCAGACGGGGAGCTGTTTTTT. Translating gives CASSPDGELFF.

The chain carries TRBV5-1 and TRBJ1-2; 7 positions match TRBD1. Trimming took 3 bases from V and 6 from J; bases not matched to a gene: 5. The CDR3 length is 13 residues. CDR1 and CDR2 (germline): SGHRS, YFSETQ. CDR3 protein: CASSSFDRDGYTF. CDR3 DNA: TGCGCCAGCAGCTCCTTCGACAGGGATGGCTACACCTTC.

The J gene is TRBJ1-2, the V gene TRBV21-1; no DNA check was done on the table's D call, TRBD1. TRBV21-1 is marked as a pseudogene. This CDR3 comprises 20 residues. CDR3: CASSKEQPLPGPGENYGYTF. The CDR3, as DNA: TGTGCCAGCAGCAAAGAACAACCACTCCCAGGGCCGGGTGAGAACTATGGCTACACCTTC.

This chain uses TRBV19 with TRBJ2-7; D uncertain. From germline, CDR1 is LNHDA and CDR2 SQIVND (reference sequence). V was clipped by 5 bases and J by 1 base, with 6 bases between them. This CDR3 comprises 12 residues. The CDR3 bases are TGTGCCAGTAGTTCCAATTCCTACGAGCAGTACTTC. Its translation: CASSSNSYEQYF.

The chain has TRBV28 and TRBJ2-1; 9 positions match TRBD1. The germline V gene encodes CDR1 MDHEN and CDR2 SYDVKM. CDR3 length: 15 residues. The V segment lost 3 bases and the J segment 7 bases; nucleotides outside the gene matches: 7. CDR3 sequence reads: CASSLHPDRGNEQFF. The CDR3 DNA reads TGTGCCAGCAGTTTGCATCCAGACAGGGGGAATGAGCAGTTCTTC. The full variable domain, with the rest looked up from reference TRBV28 and TRBJ2-1, is DVKVTQSSRYLVKRTGEKVFLECVQDMDHENMFWYRQDPGLGLRLIYFSYDVKMKEKGDIPEGYSVSREKKERFSLILESASTNQTSMYLCASSLHPDRGNEQFFGPGTRLTVL.

The V gene is TRBV10-3, the J gene TRBJ1-2, with 8 bases fitting TRBD1. Germline trimming cut 6 bases from V and 4 bases from J; bases unmatched to any gene: 4. Germline V lookup: CDR1 ENHRY, CDR2 SYGVKD. The CDR3 has 13 residues. The CDR3 loop reads CAISRDRIYGYTF. CDR3 coding DNA: TGTGCCATCAGCCGGGACAGGATCTATGGCTACACCTTC.

The V call is TRBV10-3, the J call TRBJ2-7; unclear D gene. The CDR3 length is 13 residues. V was cut by 6 bases and J by 3 bases, with 12 bases left in between. Germline V gives CDR1 ENHRY, CDR2 SYGVKD. The CDR3 DNA reads TGTGCCATCAGCACGGGCCTGATCTACGAGCAGTACTTC. This codes for CAISTGLIYEQYF.

The chain has TRBV5-4 and TRBJ2-5; 9 bases map to TRBD2. With V trimmed by 6 bases and J by 1 base, 7 bases remained unmatched. The CDR3 runs to 15 residues. Germline values: CDR1 SGHNT, CDR2 YYREEE (reference sequence). CDR3 DNA: TGTGCCAGCACCTCCGGCGGGAGGGGCCAAGAGACCCAGTACTTC. Its protein is CASTSGGRGQETQYF.

The chain carries TRBV4-1 and TRBJ2-2; weak D call: TRBD1 (6 bases). Trimming left V 2 bases short and J 0 bases short, with 13 bases between. Germline V lookup: CDR1 MGHRA, CDR2 YSYEKL. The CDR3 covers 17 residues. CDR3 in amino acids: CASSQPPRGANTGELFF. CDR3 coding DNA: TGCGCCAGCAGCCAACCTCCCAGGGGAGCGAACACCGGGGAGCTGTTTTTT.

This clone was counted a single time. The genes are TRBV9 and TRBJ2-7; D gene uncertain. Trimming cost V 0 bases and J 0 bases, with 10 bases left between them. This CDR3 is 15 amino acids long. Germline lookup yields CDR1 SGDLS and CDR2 YYNGEE. The CDR3 nucleotides are TGTGCCAGCAGCGTAGTTCCCTCAGCCTCCTACGAGCAGTACTTC. Encoded protein: CASSVVPSASYEQYF.

CDR3 DNA: TGCGCCAGCAGCTTGGGGGTGGGCCGGTCCTACAATGAGCAGTTCTTC. It translates to CASSLGVGRSYNEQFF. The chain uses TRBV5-1 and TRBJ2-1, with no clear D. Germline V gene data show CDR1 as SGHRS and CDR2 as YFSETQ. V lost 0 bases, J lost 1 base, and 11 bases lay in between. CDR3 length: 16 residues.

V and J are TRBV18 and TRBJ1-2; 7 nucleotides agree with TRBD1. Germline values: CDR1 KGHSH, CDR2 LQKENI. With V trimmed by 5 bases and J by 4 bases, 7 bases remained unmatched. The CDR3 consists of 14 residues. CDR3 nucleotide sequence: TGTGCCAGCTCAACCGACAGGGAGGTCTATGGCTACACCTTC. Protein: CASSTDREVYGYTF.